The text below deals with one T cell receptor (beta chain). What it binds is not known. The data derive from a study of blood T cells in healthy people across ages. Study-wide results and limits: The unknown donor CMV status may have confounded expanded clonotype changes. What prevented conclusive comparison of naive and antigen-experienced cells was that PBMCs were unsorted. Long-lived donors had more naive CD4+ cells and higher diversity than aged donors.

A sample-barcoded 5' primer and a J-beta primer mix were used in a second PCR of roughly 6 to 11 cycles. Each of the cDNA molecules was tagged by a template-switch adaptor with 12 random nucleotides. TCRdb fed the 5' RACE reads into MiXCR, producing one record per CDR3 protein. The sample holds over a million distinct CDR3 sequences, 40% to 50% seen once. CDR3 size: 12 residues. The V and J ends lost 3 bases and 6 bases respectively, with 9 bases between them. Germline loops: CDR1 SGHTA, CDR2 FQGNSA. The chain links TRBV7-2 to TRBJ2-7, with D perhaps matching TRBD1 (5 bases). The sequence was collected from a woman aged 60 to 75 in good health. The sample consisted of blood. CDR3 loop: CASSFIRAEQYF. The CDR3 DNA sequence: TGTGCCAGCAGCTTCATCAGGGCCGAGCAGTACTTC. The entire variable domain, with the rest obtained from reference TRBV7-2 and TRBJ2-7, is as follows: GAGVSQSPSNKVTEKGKDVELRCDPISGHTALYWYRQSLGQGLEFLIYFQGNSAPDKSGLPSDRFSAERTGGSVSTLTIQRTQQEDSAVYLCASSFIRAEQYFGPGTRLTVT.